This T cell receptor (beta chain) stems from a study of T cells in localized non-small cell lung cancer. Sequenced by immunoSEQ multiplex PCR; TCRdb stores in-frame clones only, minus some. The sample includes 25,000 to 35,000 clones, about 89% of them seen just once. CDR3 length: 15 amino acids. In germline, CDR1 is SGHTA, CDR2 FQGTGA. Trimming removed 8 bases at V and 4 bases at J, with 20 bases between. This sequence was found in a man between 40 and 69 years old with stage II lung adenocarcinoma. This sequence joins TRBV7-3 and TRBJ1-2, with a possible D match to TRBD1 (5 bases). Specimen: PBMCs, collected before any cancer treatment. The CDR3 loop is CASRYTHQGPYGYTF. CDR3 DNA: TGTGCCAGCCGATATACCCACCAGGGTCCCTATGGCTACACCTTC.